Included here is one T cell receptor (beta chain) sequence, with context. What it binds is not known. Tagging with unique molecular identifiers was a feature of the TCR beta cDNA libraries. Approximately 500,000 cDNA molecules were recovered from an input of roughly 0.95 to 10 million T cells. TCRdb re-called the PCR reads through MiXCR, storing one row per CDR3 protein. Counted here are about 820,000 distinct CDR3 sequences, roughly half occurring once; the ten biggest clones make up roughly 4.4%. The entry originates in a study of post-analysis software for immune sequencing data. Study as a whole: Relapsing-remitting, secondary progressive and progressive-relapsing multiple sclerosis were all included among the disease courses.

Germline V gene data show CDR1 as SGHRS and CDR2 as YFSETQ. V lost 2 bases, J lost 5 bases, and 5 bases stayed unmatched. This CDR3 region has 15 residues. Broader study findings: There were five or six TRBV segments more frequent in patients than controls, and TRBV5-6, TRBV5-1 and TRBV20-1 were among them.

The rearrangement links TRBV5-1 to TRBJ2-7, with 12 nucleotides matching TRBD1. Sequencing used blood. The sequence was collected from a girl aged 10-17 years with multiple sclerosis. The CDR3 loop reads CASSFRGTGGDEQYF. The DNA of the CDR3 is TGCGCCAGCAGCTTTCGCGGGACAGGGGGCGACGAGCAGTACTTC.